Given below is one T cell receptor (beta chain) in context. What it binds is unknown. It was through 5'RACE template switching that TCR cDNA was made, with a universal primer site and UMIs added. Each CDR3 protein gets one entry after TCRdb re-called the 5' RACE reads with MiXCR. Among 300,000 to 350,000 distinct CDR3 sequences listed, 4% to 5.5% were seen once. The source of the sample is a study of T cells after yellow fever vaccination. CDR3 length: 16 residues. V was trimmed by 6 bases and J by 7 bases, leaving 22 bases between them. General observations from the study: It was a weaker secondary response, yet one that peaked faster, at day 5 versus 15.

This sequence originates from a man younger than 35 who received the YFV17D yellow fever vaccine. The V and J genes are TRBV12-3 or TRBV12-4 and TRBJ1-3, with D perhaps matching TRBD1 (5 bases). Sequencing used PBMCs, obtained 15 days after the yellow fever booster vaccination. The DNA for the CDR3 is TGTGCCAGCAGCACCCTAATTACAGGCCAGAGTAACACCATATATTTT. It is translated as CASSTLITGQSNTIYF.